A selection of T cell receptor beta chains follows, all from one sample in a study of technical replicates of blood from a handful of donors. The method was immunoSEQ multiplex PCR; TCRdb's version includes in-frame clones alone and lacks a portion of them. Of about 14,000 clones listed, approximately 80% are singletons. What was sequenced was PBMCs. The source is a human donor in good health. Both conserved end residues are part of each CDR3. The D gene is left open where the match is weak. Size values are once, few and many counts, or a class for expanded clones, and some rows have none.

v_gene	j_gene	len	d_gene	abundance	CDR3nt	CDR3aa
TRBV7-9	TRBJ1-3	15	-	-	TGTGCCAGCAGTTTAACGCCGAGCTCTGGAAACACCATATATTTT	CASSLTPSSGNTIYF
TRBV18	TRBJ2-7	18	TRBD2	-	TGTGCCAGCTCACCATCCCCCTCGTTGGGGGGAGGGGTCCACGAGCAGTACTTC	CASSPSPSLGGGVHEQYF
TRBV10-2	TRBJ2-7	17	-	once	TGCGCCAGCAGTGAGTCGGTGAGGTGGGGGCCCTCCTACGAGCAGTACTTC	CASSESVRWGPSYEQYF
TRBV5-6	TRBJ2-7	15	TRBD1	few	TGTGCCAGCAGCCCCAGGGGGGACAGGTTCTACGAGCAGTACTTC	CASSPRGDRFYEQYF
TRBV7-9	TRBJ1-5	14	TRBD1	-	TGTGCCAGCAGCATGACAGGGGGAAAACAGCCCCAGCATTTT	CASSMTGGKQPQHF
TRBV5-1	TRBJ2-3	15	TRBD1	-	TGCGCCAGCAGCTTGGCGGGACAGGGGTCAGATACGCAGTATTTT	CASSLAGQGSDTQYF
TRBV2	TRBJ2-7	16	TRBD2	-	TGTGCCAGCAAAGAAAGGTGGGGACTAGAAACCTACGAGCAGTACTTC	CASKERWGLETYEQYF
TRBV18	TRBJ2-1	17	TRBD2	once	TGTGCCAGCTCACCGAAACATGGGACTAGCGGCTACAATGAGCAGTTCTTC	CASSPKHGTSGYNEQFF
TRBV10-1	TRBJ2-3	17	TRBD2	-	TGCGCCAGCAGTCCGGGACTAGCGGGGCTTAGCACAGATACGCAGTATTTT	CASSPGLAGLSTDTQYF
TRBV2	TRBJ2-1	14	TRBD1	-	TGTGCCAGCAGTCAGGGACAGTACTACAATGAGCAGTTCTTC	CASSQGQYYNEQFF
TRBV5-1	TRBJ2-3	13	-	-	TGCGCCAGCAGCTTGGTAGATCCAGATACGCAGTATTTT	CASSLVDPDTQYF
TRBV5-1	TRBJ2-1	14	TRBD2	few	TGCGCCAGCAGCTTGGTAACTAGCGGCAATGAGCAGTTCTTC	CASSLVTSGNEQFF
TRBV18	TRBJ2-7	15	-	-	TGTGCCAGCTCACTTTGGGACGGGAGCTCCTACGAGCAGTACTTC	CASSLWDGSSYEQYF
TRBV7-8	TRBJ2-3	14	TRBD2	-	TGTGCCAGCAGCCGCAGCGGGAAAGCAGATACGCAGTATTTT	CASSRSGKADTQYF
TRBV2	TRBJ1-3	13	TRBD1	-	TGTGCCAGTGACAGGGCTGAGGGAAACACCATATATTTT	CASDRAEGNTIYF
TRBV11-2	TRBJ1-4	13	-	-	TGTGCCAGCAGCTTTTTGGAGGACGAAAAACTGTTTTTT	CASSFLEDEKLFF
TRBV10-1	TRBJ2-1	11	-	-	TGCGCCAGCAGTGCTAGACATGAGCAGTTCTTC	CASSARHEQFF
TRBV5-1	TRBJ2-2	16	-	-	TGCGCCAGCAGCGAACGACAGGGACTTGGCACCGGGGAGCTGTTTTTT	CASSERQGLGTGELFF
TRBV30	TRBJ2-2	15	TRBD2	-	TGTGCCTGGAGTTTGGGTAGCGGGAGCACCGGGGAGCTGTTTTTT	CAWSLGSGSTGELFF
TRBV29-1	TRBJ2-5	14	-	once	TGCAGCGTGGCACCTACTAGCTTTTCGGAGACCCAGTACTTC	CSVAPTSFSETQYF
TRBV27	TRBJ2-2	14	-	-	TGTGCCAGCAGGCAGGGCCCCAACACCGGGGAGCTGTTTTTT	CASRQGPNTGELFF
TRBV10-3	TRBJ2-7	16	-	-	TGTGCCATCAGTGATGTGGGATCAGGGGAGAACCACGAGCAGTACTTC	CAISDVGSGENHEQYF
TRBV6-6	TRBJ1-2	14	TRBD1	-	TGTGCCAGCAGTTACTCGGGACAGGGTGATGGCTACACCTTC	CASSYSGQGDGYTF
TRBV4-1	TRBJ2-7	18	TRBD2	-	TGCGCCAGCAGCCAAGATCAGAGAAGGCTAGCGGGTGACTACGAGCAGTACTTC	CASSQDQRRLAGDYEQYF
TRBV10-3	TRBJ1-3	14	-	-	TGTGCCATCAGTGATACCAGGGCCGGAAACACCATATATTTT	CAISDTRAGNTIYF
TRBV5-1	TRBJ2-7	14	-	-	TGCGCCAGCAGCCCGGGGGAGGATGGATACGAGCAGTACTTC	CASSPGEDGYEQYF
TRBV18	TRBJ2-3	18	TRBD2	-	TGTGCCAGCTCACCACTACCTAGCGGAACCCAAAGCACAGATACGCAGTATTTT	CASSPLPSGTQSTDTQYF
TRBV11-2	TRBJ2-5	14	TRBD2	-	TGTGCCAGCAGCATCATAGCGGGAGAAGAGACCCAGTACTTC	CASSIIAGEETQYF
TRBV5-4	TRBJ2-7	15	-	-	TGTGCCAGCAGCTTGGGGACAGTATCCTCCTACGAGCAGTACTTC	CASSLGTVSSYEQYF
TRBV18	TRBJ1-4	14	TRBD1	few	TGTGCCAGCTCTCCTGGACAGGGAAGGGAAAAACTGTTTTTT	CASSPGQGREKLFF
TRBV29-1	TRBJ2-7	15	-	-	TGCAGCGTTGAAGATCCCCTAAGCGGTTCCTACGAGCAGTACTTC	CSVEDPLSGSYEQYF
TRBV5-1	TRBJ2-1	15	-	-	TGCGCCAGCAGCTTGACCCAGGCCGAGGGAACACAGCGGTTCTTC	CASSLTQAEGTQRFF
TRBV11-2	TRBJ1-1	14	-	-	TGTGCCAGCAGCGCCTACAGGGTCGGGACTGAAGCTTTCTTT	CASSAYRVGTEAFF
TRBV7-9	TRBJ2-3	16	TRBD2	-	TGTGCCAGCAGCTTAACCGGCGGGAGGTCCTCAGATACGCAGTATTTT	CASSLTGGRSSDTQYF
TRBV9	TRBJ1-1	15	-	few	TGTGCCAGCAGCGCTACTTCAGGGGTAGACACTGAAGCTTTCTTT	CASSATSGVDTEAFF
TRBV12-5	TRBJ1-2	15	-	-	TGTGCTAGTGGCCCCCCCGGGAGGGGATCGGGTGGCTACACCTTC	CASGPPGRGSGGYTF
TRBV19	TRBJ2-3	15	-	-	TGTGCCAGTAGTATTGGTAACGTCCTAGGACAGACGCAGTATTTT	CASSIGNVLGQTQYF
TRBV5-5	TRBJ1-1	16	-	-	TGTGCCAGCAGCTTGTTTTACGGAGGGGTGAACACTGAAGCTTTCTTT	CASSLFYGGVNTEAFF
TRBV11-2	TRBJ1-1	14	-	-	TGTGCCAGCAGCCGCAGACAGGAGAACACTGAAGCTTTCTTT	CASSRRQENTEAFF
TRBV5-1	TRBJ2-3	14	TRBD1	-	TGCGCCAGCAGCACCGGACAGGGCCCAGATACGCAGTATTTT	CASSTGQGPDTQYF
TRBV5-5	TRBJ1-2	12	TRBD1	-	TGTGCCAGCAGCTACCAGGGGGATGGCTACACCTTC	CASSYQGDGYTF
TRBV7-8	TRBJ2-2	17	TRBD2	-	TGTGCCAGCAGCTTACGAGAACTAGCGTGGAACACCGGGGAGCTGTTTTTT	CASSLRELAWNTGELFF
TRBV30	TRBJ1-5	13	-	few	TGTGCCTGGAGCTACGAGCTCGGGCAGCCCCAGCATTTT	CAWSYELGQPQHF
TRBV18	TRBJ1-1	14	-	few	TGTGCCAGCTCATCGGGGGCGGGAGGGACTGAAGCTTTCTTT	CASSSGAGGTEAFF
TRBV5-1	TRBJ1-3	15	-	-	TGCGCCAGCAGCAGGAGGACAGCCTCTGGAAACACCATATATTTT	CASSRRTASGNTIYF
TRBV29-1	TRBJ2-5	13	-	-	TGCAGCGTCCACCAAAACCCGACAGGGACCCAGTACTTC	CSVHQNPTGTQYF